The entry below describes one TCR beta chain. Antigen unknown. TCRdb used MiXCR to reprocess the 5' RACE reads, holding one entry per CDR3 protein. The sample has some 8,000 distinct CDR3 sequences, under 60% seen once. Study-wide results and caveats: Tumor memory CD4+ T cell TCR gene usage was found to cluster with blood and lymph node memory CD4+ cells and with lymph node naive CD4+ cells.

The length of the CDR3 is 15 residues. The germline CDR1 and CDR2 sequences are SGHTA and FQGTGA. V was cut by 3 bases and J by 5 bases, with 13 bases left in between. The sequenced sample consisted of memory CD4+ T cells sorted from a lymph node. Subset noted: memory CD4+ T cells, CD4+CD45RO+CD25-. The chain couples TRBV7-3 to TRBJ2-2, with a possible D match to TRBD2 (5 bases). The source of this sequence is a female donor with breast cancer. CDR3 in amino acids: CASSLEARGTGELFF. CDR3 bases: TGTGCCAGCAGCTTGGAAGCCCGAGGGACCGGGGAGCTGTTTTTT.